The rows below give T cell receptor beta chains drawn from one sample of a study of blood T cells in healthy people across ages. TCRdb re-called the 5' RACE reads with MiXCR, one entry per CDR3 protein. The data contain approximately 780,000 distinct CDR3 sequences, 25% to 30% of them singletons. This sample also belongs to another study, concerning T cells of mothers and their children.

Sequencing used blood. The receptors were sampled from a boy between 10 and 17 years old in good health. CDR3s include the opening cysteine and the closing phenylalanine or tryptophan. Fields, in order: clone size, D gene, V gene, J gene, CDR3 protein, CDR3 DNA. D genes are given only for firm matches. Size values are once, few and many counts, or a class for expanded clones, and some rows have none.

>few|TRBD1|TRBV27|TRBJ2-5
CASSQSGTGRETQYF
TGTGCCAGCAGTCAGTCCGGGACAGGGAGGGAGACCCAGTACTTC
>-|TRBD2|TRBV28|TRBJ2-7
CVSGGSYEQYF
TGTGTAAGCGGGGGCTCCTACGAGCAGTACTTC
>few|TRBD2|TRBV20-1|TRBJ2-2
CSAQTSGANTGELFF
TGCAGTGCCCAAACTAGCGGCGCGAACACCGGGGAGCTGTTTTTT
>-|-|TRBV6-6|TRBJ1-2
CASSYDSREDYGYTF
TGTGCCAGCAGTTACGACTCACGGGAAGACTATGGCTACACCTTC
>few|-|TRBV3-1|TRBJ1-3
CASSQQEAGNTIYF
TGTGCCAGCAGCCAACAGGAAGCTGGAAACACCATATATTTT
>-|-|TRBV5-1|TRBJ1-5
CAGRVLSNQPQHF
TGCGCCGGAAGGGTTTTGAGCAATCAGCCCCAGCATTTT
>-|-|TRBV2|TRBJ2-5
CASSESAGETRYF
TGTGCCAGCAGTGAAAGCGCCGGAGAGACCCGGTACTTC
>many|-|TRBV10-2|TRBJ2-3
CASSDRSGADTQYF
TGCGCCAGCAGCGACAGGTCTGGGGCAGATACGCAGTATTTT
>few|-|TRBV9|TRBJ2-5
CASSSSDYLETQYF
TGTGCCAGCAGCTCCTCGGACTATCTTGAGACCCAGTACTTC
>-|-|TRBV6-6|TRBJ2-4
CASSHSYGLAKNIQYF
TGTGCCAGCAGTCACTCCTATGGGTTGGCCAAAAACATTCAGTACTTC
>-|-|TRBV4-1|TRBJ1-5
CASSQRTRSHSNQPQHF
TGCGCCAGCAGCCAACGGACACGAAGTCATAGCAATCAGCCCCAGCATTTT
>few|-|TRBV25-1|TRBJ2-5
CASSDLAWGQETQYF
TGTGCCAGCAGTGATCTCGCGTGGGGTCAAGAGACCCAGTACTTC
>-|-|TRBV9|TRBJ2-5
CASSPKGSGETQYF
TGTGCCAGCAGCCCGAAGGGGAGCGGCGAGACCCAGTACTTC
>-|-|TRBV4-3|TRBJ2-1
CASSQDRARGADEQFF
TGCGCCAGCAGCCAAGATCGGGCGCGCGGGGCCGATGAGCAGTTCTTC
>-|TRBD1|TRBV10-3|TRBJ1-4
CAISDGTAEKLFF
TGTGCCATCAGTGATGGGACAGCGGAAAAACTGTTTTTT
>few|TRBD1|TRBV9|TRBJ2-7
CASSVEGQTYEQYF
TGTGCCAGCAGCGTCGAGGGACAGACCTACGAGCAGTACTTC
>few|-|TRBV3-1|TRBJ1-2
CASSLGTNPNYGYTF
TGTGCCAGCAGTCTCGGGACAAATCCTAACTATGGCTACACCTTC
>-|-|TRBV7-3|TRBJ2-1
CASSLRGDNSYNEQFF
TGTGCCAGCAGCTTAAGAGGGGACAACTCCTACAATGAGCAGTTCTTC
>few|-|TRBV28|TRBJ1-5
CASSSLGGESNQPQHF
TGTGCCAGCAGTTCACTGGGGGGTGAAAGCAATCAGCCCCAGCATTTT
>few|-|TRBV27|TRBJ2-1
CASSLSSTGYEQFF
TGTGCCAGCAGTTTATCGAGCACCGGCTATGAGCAGTTCTTC
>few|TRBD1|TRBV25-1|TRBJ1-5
CASSEDRDGNQPQHF
TGTGCCAGCAGTGAGGACAGGGACGGCAATCAGCCCCAGCATTTT
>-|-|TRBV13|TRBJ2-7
CASSSEGLLGHEQYF
TGTGCCAGCAGCTCGGAGGGACTTTTGGGGCACGAGCAGTACTTC
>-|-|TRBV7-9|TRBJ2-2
CASTTRSGTRGRRELFF
TGTGCCAGCACCACTCGTTCCGGGACGAGGGGAAGGAGGGAGCTGTTTTTT
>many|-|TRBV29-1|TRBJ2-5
CSVLLGRARETQYF
TGCAGCGTTCTCTTGGGAAGGGCTCGGGAGACCCAGTACTTC
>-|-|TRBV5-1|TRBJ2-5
CASSLLWTDQETQYF
TGCGCCAGCAGCTTGTTATGGACAGATCAAGAGACCCAGTACTTC
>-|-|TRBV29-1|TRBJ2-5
CSVGGHPGETQYF
TGCAGCGTTGGAGGGCACCCTGGGGAGACCCAGTACTTC
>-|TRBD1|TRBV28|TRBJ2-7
CASSLGQGYHEQYF
TGTGCCAGCAGTTTAGGACAGGGGTATCACGAGCAGTACTTC
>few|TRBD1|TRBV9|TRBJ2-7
CASSGNDRAEEQYF
TGTGCCAGCAGCGGAAATGACAGGGCGGAAGAGCAGTACTTC
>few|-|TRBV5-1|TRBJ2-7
CASSLSPRASSYEQYF
TGCGCCAGCAGCTTGTCACCCAGGGCTAGCTCCTACGAGCAGTACTTC
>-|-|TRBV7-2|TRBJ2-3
CASSLAATRGADTQYF
TGTGCCAGCAGCTTGGCCGCGACTAGGGGAGCAGATACGCAGTATTTT
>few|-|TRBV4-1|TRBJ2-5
CASSPKNSVQETQYF
TGCGCCAGCAGCCCCAAAAACAGCGTCCAAGAGACCCAGTACTTC
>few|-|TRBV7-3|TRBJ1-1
CASSLTGGVPTREAFF
TGTGCCAGCAGCTTAACGGGGGGGGTGCCCACCCGTGAAGCTTTCTTT
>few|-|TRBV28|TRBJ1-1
CASGKGSFTEAFF
TGTGCCAGCGGGAAGGGATCTTTCACTGAAGCTTTCTTT
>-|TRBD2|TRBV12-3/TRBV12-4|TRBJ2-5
CASSLPSGEQETQYF
TGTGCCAGCAGTTTGCCTAGCGGGGAGCAAGAGACCCAGTACTTC
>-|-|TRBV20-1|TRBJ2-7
CSARKGRGYEQYF
TGCAGTGCTAGAAAGGGCAGGGGCTACGAGCAGTACTTC
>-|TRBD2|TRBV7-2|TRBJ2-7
CASSRGTSGFAYEQYF
TGTGCCAGCAGCAGAGGTACTAGCGGGTTCGCCTACGAGCAGTACTTC
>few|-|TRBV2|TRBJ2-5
CASRGYGQETQYF
TGTGCCAGCAGGGGATACGGGCAAGAGACCCAGTACTTC
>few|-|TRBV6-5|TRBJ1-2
CASSRGGRGDYGYTF
TGTGCCAGCAGCCGGGGGGGACGAGGGGACTATGGCTACACCTTC
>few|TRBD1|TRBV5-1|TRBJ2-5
CASSPDGQGRETQYF
TGCGCCAGCAGCCCCGACGGACAGGGAAGGGAGACCCAGTACTTC